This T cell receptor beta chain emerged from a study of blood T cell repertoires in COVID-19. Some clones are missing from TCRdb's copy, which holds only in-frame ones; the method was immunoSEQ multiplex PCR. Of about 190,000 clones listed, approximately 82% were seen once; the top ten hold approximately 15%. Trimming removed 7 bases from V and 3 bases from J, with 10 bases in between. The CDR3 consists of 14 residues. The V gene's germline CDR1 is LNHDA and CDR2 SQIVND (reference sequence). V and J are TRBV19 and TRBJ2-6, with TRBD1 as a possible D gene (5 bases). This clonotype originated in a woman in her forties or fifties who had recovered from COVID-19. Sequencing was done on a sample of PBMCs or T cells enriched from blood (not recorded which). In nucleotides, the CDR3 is TGTGCCAGTAACCAGGGATATGGGGCCAACGTCCTGACTTTC. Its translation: CASNQGYGANVLTF.